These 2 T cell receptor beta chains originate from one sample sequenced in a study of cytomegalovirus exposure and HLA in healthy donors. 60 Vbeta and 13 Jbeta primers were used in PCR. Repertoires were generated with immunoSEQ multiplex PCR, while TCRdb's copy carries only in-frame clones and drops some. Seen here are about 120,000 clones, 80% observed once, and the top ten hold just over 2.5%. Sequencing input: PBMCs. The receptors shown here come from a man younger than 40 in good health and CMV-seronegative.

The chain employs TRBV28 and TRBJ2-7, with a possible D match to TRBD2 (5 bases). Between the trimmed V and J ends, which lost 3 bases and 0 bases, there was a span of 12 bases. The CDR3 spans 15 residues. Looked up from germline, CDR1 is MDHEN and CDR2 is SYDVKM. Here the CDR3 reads CASSFRGPTSYEQYF. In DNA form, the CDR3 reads TGTGCCAGCAGTTTCCGGGGTCCCACCTCCTACGAGCAGTACTTC. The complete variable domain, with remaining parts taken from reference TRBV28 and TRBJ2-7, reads DVKVTQSSRYLVKRTGEKVFLECVQDMDHENMFWYRQDPGLGLRLIYFSYDVKMKEKGDIPEGYSVSREKKERFSLILESASTNQTSMYLCASSFRGPTSYEQYFGPGTRLTVT.

CDR3 in DNA: TGTGCCAGCAAGCAAGGGGTGCATGAAAAACTGTTTTTT. Its protein is CASKQGVHEKLFF. The chain carries TRBV6-1 and TRBJ1-4, with D perhaps TRBD1 (5 bases). The germline V and J ends were trimmed by 7 bases and 6 bases, with 12 bases remaining between them. Germline CDR1 reads MNHNS; CDR2 reads SASEGT. The CDR3 length is 13 residues.